The clone carrying this TCR beta chain was picked up a small number of times. Semi-nested PCR with Nested Universal Primer A followed constant-region reverse priming of full-length variable regions. Using its own MiXCR run on the 5' RACE reads, TCRdb lists one record per CDR3 protein. The profile shows 35,000 to 50,000 distinct CDR3 sequences, approximately 23% of them singletons. The germline gives CDR1 MNHEY, CDR2 SVGAGI. The CDR3 loop spans 16 amino acids. V shed 10 bases and J shed 0 bases, with 16 bases lying between them. Tregs were sorted as CD4+CD25+CD127-/low cells. This chain uses TRBV6-5 with TRBJ1-6; no clear D gene. Sample: Tregs sorted from a lymph node. The clonotype was recovered from a female donor with breast cancer. The CDR3 spells CATTPTLSSYNSPLHF. CDR3 DNA sequence: TGTGCCACCACGCCGACGCTGAGCTCCTATAATTCACCCCTCCACTTT.